This T cell receptor (beta chain) was found in a study of glioma-infiltrating T cells after dendritic cell vaccination. In the study overall: Patients received three intradermal dendritic cell vaccine injections at biweekly intervals.

V shed 5 bases and J shed 4 bases, with 14 bases lying between them. Germline-derived CDR1 and CDR2 are ENHRY and SYGVKD. The CDR3 loop spans 14 amino acids. Amplification used 60 V beta primers and 13 J beta primers. Assay used: immunoSEQ multiplex PCR; TCRdb lists only in-frame clones, some missing. The sample holds roughly 60,000 clones; roughly 86% are singletons and the top ten take 11%. Time point specified: after dendritic cell vaccination, including at tumor progression/relapse. Fresh-frozen tumor tissue and more than two years of survival data were available for all. None of the glioblastoma patients had an isocitrate dehydrogenase mutation.

The J gene is TRBJ1-2, the V gene TRBV10-3; D might be TRBD1 (6 bases). The source is a human donor with glioblastoma. Specimen: blood, collected after dendritic cell vaccination. For the CDR3, the DNA is TGTGCCATCAGTTCACAGGGAAAAGGCTATGGCTACACCTTC. As protein: CAISSQGKGYGYTF.